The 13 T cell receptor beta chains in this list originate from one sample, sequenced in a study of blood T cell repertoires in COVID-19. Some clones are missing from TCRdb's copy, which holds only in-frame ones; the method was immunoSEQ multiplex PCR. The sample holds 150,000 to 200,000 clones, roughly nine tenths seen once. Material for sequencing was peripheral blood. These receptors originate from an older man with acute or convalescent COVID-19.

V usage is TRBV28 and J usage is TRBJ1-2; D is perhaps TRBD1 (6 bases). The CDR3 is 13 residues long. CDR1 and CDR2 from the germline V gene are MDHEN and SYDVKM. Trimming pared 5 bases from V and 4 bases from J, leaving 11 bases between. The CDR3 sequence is CASSQTGTYGYTF. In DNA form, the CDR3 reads TGTGCCAGCAGTCAAACAGGGACCTATGGCTACACCTTC.

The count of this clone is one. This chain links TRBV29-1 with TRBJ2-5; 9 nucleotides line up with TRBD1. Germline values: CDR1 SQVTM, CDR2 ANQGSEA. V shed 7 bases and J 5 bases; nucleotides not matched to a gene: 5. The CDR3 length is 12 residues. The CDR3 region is CSGTGGDETQYF. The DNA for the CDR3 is TGCAGCGGTACAGGGGGCGATGAGACCCAGTACTTC.

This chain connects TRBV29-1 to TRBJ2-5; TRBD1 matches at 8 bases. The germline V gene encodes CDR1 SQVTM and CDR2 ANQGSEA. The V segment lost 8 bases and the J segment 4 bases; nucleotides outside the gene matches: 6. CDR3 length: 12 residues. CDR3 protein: CSTMQGAETQYF. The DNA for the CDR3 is TGCAGCACGATGCAGGGGGCAGAGACCCAGTACTTC. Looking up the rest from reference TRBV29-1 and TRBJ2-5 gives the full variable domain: SAVISQKPSRDICQRGTSLTIQCQVDSQVTMMFWYRQQPGQSLTLIATANQGSEATYESGFVIDKFPISRPNLTFSTLTVSNMSPEDSSIYLCSTMQGAETQYFGPGTRLLVL.

In DNA form, the CDR3 reads TGTGCCAGCAGTTTCCGAGGGGAGGGGTATGGCTACACCTTC. Encoded protein: CASSFRGEGYGYTF. J is TRBJ1-2 and V is TRBV27, with D possibly being TRBD1 (5 bases). The CDR3 has 14 amino acids. Trimming cost V 3 bases and J 5 bases, with 13 bases left between them. CDR1 is MNHEY and CDR2 is SMNVEV in the germline V gene (reference sequence).

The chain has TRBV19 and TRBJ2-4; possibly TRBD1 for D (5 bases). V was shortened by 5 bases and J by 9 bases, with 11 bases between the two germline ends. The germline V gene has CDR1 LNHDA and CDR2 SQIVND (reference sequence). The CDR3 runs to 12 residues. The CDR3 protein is CASSSQGSIQYF. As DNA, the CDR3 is TGTGCCAGTAGTTCCCAGGGTTCCATTCAGTACTTC.

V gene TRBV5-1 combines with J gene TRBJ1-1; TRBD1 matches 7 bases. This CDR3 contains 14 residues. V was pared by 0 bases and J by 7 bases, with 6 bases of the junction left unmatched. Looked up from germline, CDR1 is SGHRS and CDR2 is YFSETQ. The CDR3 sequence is CASSLAGDSLEAFF. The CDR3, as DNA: TGCGCCAGCAGCTTGGCGGGGGACAGCCTTGAAGCTTTCTTT.

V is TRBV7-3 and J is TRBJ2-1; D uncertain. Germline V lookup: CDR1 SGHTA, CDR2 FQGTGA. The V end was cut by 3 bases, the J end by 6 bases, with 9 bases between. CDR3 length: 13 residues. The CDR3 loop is CASSLSTLNEQFF. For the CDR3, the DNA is TGTGCCAGCAGCTTGTCGACTCTCAATGAGCAGTTCTTC.

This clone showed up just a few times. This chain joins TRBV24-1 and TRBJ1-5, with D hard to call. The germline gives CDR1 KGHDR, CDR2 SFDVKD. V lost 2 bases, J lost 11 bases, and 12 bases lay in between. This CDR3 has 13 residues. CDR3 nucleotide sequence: TGTGCCACCAGTGATTCCTCGGCCGGAGCCCAGCATTTT. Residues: CATSDSSAGAQHF.

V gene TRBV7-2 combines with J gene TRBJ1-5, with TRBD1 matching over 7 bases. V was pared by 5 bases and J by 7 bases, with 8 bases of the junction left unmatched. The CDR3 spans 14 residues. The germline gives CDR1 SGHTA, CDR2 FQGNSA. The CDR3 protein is CASSLLTGDQPQHF. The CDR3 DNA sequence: TGTGCCAGCAGCCTACTTACAGGGGACCAGCCCCAGCATTTT.

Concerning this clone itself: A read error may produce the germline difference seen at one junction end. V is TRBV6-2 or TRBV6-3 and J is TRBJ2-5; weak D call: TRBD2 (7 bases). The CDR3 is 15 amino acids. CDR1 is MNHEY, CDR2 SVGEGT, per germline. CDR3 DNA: TGTGCCAGCAGCCCTATGGGGGGGGCCCAAGCGACCCAGTACTTC. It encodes CASSPMGGAQATQYF.

The CDR3 DNA is TGCAGTGCTAGTGCCGGGGGTTGGGGTACTGAAGCTTTCTTT. Translated: CSASAGGWGTEAFF. The chain is built from TRBV20-1 and TRBJ1-1; the D gene is possibly TRBD1 (5 bases). This CDR3 contains 14 residues. CDR1 is DFQATT, CDR2 SNEGSKA, per germline (reference sequence). V lost 3 bases and J lost 5, with 16 bases in between.

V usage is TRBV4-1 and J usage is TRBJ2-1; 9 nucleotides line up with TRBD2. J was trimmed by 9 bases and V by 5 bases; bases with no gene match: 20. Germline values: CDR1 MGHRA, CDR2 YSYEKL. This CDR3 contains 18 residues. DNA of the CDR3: TGCGCCAGCAGCAAGGGGAGGGCTAGCGGGATTCTTGGGGGTGAGCAGTTCTTC. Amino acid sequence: CASSKGRASGILGGEQFF.

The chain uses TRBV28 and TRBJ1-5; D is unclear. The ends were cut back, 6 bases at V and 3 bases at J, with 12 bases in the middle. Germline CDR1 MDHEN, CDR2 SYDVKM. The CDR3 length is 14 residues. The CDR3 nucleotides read TGTGCCAGCAGCTCTGGAGGACTCAATCAGCCCCAGCATTTT. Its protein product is CASSSGGLNQPQHF.